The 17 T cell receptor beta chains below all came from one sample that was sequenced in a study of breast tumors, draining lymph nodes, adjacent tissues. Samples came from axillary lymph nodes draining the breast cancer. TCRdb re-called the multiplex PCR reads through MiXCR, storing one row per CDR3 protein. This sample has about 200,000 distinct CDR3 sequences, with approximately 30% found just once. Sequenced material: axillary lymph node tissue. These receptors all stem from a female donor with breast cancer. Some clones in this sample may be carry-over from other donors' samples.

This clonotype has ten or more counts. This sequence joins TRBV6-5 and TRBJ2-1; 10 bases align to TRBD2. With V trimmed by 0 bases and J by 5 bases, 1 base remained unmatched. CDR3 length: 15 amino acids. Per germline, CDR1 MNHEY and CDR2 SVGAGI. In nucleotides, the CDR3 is TGTGCCAGCAGTTACTCAGGACTAGCGGACAATGAGCAGTTCTTC. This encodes CASSYSGLADNEQFF.

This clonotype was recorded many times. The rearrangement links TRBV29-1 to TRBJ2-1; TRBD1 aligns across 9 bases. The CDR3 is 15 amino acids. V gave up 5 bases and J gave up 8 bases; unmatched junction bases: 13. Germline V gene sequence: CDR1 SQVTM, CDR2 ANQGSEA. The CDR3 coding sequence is TGCAGCGTTCCGTTAAGGGGACAGGGCTTCGATGAGCAGTTCTTC. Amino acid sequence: CSVPLRGQGFDEQFF.

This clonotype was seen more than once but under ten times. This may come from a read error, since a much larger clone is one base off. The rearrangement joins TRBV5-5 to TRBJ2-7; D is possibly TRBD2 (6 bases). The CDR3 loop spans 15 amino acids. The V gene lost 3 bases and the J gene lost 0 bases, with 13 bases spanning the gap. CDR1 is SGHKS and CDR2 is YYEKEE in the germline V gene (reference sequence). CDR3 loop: CASSSRTTLSYEQYF. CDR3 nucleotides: TGTGCCAGCAGCTCCAGGACTACCCTCTCCTACGAGCAGTACTTC.

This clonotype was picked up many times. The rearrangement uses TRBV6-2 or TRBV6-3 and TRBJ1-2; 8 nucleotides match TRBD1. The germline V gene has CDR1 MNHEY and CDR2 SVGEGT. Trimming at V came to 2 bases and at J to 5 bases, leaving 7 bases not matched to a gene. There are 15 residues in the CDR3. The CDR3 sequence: CASSYDRTGRYGYTF. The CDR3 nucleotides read TGTGCCAGCAGTTACGACCGGACAGGGCGGTATGGCTACACCTTC.

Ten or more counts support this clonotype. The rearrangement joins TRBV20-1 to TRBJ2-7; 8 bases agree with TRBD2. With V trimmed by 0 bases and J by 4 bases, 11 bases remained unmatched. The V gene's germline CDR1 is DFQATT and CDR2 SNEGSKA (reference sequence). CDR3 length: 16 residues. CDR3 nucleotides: TGCAGTGCTAGAGATGGGGCCGGGACTAGTTTATACGAGCAGTACTTC. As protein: CSARDGAGTSLYEQYF.

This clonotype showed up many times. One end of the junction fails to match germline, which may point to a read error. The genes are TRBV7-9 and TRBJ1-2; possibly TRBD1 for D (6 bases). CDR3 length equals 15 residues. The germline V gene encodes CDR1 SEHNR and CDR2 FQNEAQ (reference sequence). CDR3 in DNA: TGTGCCAGCAGCCCAAACTCAGGGGATAGCTATGGCTACCCCTTC. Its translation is CASSPNSGDSYGYPF.

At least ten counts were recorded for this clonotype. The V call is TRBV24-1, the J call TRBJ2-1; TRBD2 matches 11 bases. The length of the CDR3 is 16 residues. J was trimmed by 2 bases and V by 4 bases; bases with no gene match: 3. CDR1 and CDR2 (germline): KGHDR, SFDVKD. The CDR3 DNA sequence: TGTGCCACCAGTGACCAACTAGCGGGAGCCTACAATGAGCAGTTCTTC. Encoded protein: CATSDQLAGAYNEQFF.

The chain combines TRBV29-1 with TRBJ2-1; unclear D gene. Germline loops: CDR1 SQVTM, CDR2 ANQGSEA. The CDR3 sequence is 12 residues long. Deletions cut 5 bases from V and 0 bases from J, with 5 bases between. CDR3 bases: TGCAGCGTTCCGGGCTCCTACAATGAGCAGTTCTTC. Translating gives CSVPGSYNEQFF.

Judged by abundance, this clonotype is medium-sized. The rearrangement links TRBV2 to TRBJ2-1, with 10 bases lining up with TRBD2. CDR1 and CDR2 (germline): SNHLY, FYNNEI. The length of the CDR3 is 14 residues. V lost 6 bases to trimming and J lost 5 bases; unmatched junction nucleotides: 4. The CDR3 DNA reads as TGTGCCAGCAGCCTAGCGGGAGCGAACAATGAGCAGTTCTTC. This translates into CASSLAGANNEQFF.

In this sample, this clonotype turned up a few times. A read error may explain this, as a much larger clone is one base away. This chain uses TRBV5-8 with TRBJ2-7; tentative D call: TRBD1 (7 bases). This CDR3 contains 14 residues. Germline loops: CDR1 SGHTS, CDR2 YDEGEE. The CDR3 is CASSLAGQDYVQYF. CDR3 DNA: TGTGCCAGCAGCTTGGCCGGACAGGACTACGTGCAGTACTTC.

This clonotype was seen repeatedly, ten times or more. CDR3 loop: CASSLGGVGEQFF. CDR3 coding DNA: TGTGCCAGCAGCTTAGGCGGTGTGGGCGAGCAGTTCTTC. The V and J genes are TRBV7-2 and TRBJ2-1, with D uncertain. Trimming left V 1 base short and J 10 bases short, with 11 bases between. The germline gives CDR1 SGHTA, CDR2 FQGNSA. The CDR3 has 13 amino acids.

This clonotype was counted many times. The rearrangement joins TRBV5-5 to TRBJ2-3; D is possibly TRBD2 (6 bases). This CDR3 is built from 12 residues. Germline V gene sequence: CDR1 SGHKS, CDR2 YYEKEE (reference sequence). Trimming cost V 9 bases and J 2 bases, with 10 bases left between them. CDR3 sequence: CATAGITDTQYF. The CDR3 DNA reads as TGTGCCACCGCGGGGATCACAGATACGCAGTATTTT. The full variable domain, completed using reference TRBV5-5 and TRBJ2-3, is DAGVTQSPTHLIKTRGQQVTLRCSPISGHKSVSWYQQVLGQGPQFIFQYYEKEERGRGNFPDRFSARQFPNYSSELNVNALLLGDSALYLCATAGITDTQYFGPGTRLTVL.

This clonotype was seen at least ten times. In DNA form, the CDR3 reads TGCAGCTGCGGGCGGGGGAACACCGGGGAGCTGTTTTTT. Its translation is CSCGRGNTGELFF. The chain links TRBV29-1 to TRBJ2-2; a possible D gene is TRBD2 (6 bases). Germline assignment: CDR1 SQVTM and CDR2 ANQGSEA. The V and J ends lost 8 bases and 1 base respectively, with 11 bases between them. This CDR3 contains 13 residues.

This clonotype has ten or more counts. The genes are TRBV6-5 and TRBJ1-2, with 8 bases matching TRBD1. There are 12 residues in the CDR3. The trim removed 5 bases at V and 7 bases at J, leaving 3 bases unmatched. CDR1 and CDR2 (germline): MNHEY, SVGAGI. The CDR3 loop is CASSRTGRGYTF. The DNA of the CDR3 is TGTGCCAGCAGTCGGACAGGGCGTGGCTACACCTTC.

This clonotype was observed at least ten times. The CDR3 region has the DNA TGTGCCAGCAGTTTACCTCTAGAAGTCGAGCAGTACTTC. Amino acids: CASSLPLEVEQYF. V and J are TRBV12-3 or TRBV12-4 and TRBJ2-7; D gene uncertain. The CDR3 runs to 13 residues. The germline V and J ends were trimmed by 2 bases and 6 bases, with 11 bases remaining between them.

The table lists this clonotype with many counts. DNA for the CDR3: TGTGCCAGCAGCCGCTCTGGGGCCAACGTCCTGACTTTC. It translates to CASSRSGANVLTF. The rearrangement links TRBV7-9 to TRBJ2-6; D is uncertain. V was shortened by 5 bases and J by 0 bases, with 2 bases between the two germline ends. Germline V gene sequence: CDR1 SEHNR, CDR2 FQNEAQ (reference sequence). CDR3 length equals 13 residues.

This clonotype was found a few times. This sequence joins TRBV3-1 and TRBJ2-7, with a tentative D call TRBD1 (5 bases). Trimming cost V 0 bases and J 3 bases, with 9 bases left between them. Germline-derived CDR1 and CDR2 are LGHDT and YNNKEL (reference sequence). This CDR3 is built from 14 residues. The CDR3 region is CASSQEMGRYEQYF. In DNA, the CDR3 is TGTGCCAGCAGCCAAGAGATGGGGCGCTACGAGCAGTACTTC.